The 19 T cell receptor beta chains below all came from one sample that was sequenced in a study of beta chain features in type 1 diabetes. The whole isolated RNA underwent reverse transcription, so sequencing captured expressed TCRB transcripts. Profiled with immunoSEQ multiplex PCR; TCRdb holds only in-frame clones, not every one. The sample carries about 620,000 clones, about 16% recorded once. Sequenced input: naive CD4+ T cells from blood. The receptors originated from a man between 18 and 35 years old in good health.

This chain joins TRBV7-2 and TRBJ1-2; 9 nucleotides match TRBD1. CDR1 and CDR2 (germline): SGHTA, FQGNSA. The trim removed 2 bases at V and 5 bases at J, leaving 6 bases unmatched. The CDR3 contains 15 residues. CDR3: CASSLTGTGPYGYTF. CDR3 in DNA: TGTGCCAGCAGCTTAACGGGGACAGGGCCATATGGCTACACCTTC.

The chain couples TRBV19 to TRBJ1-2; D ambiguous. Per the germline V gene, CDR1 is LNHDA and CDR2 is SQIVND (reference sequence). The V gene lost 4 bases and the J gene lost 6 bases, with 3 bases spanning the gap. The CDR3 has 10 residues. CDR3 bases: TGTGCCAGTAGTAGAAATGGCTACACCTTC. Translated, it gives CASSRNGYTF.

This chain links TRBV7-2 with TRBJ2-2, with D perhaps matching TRBD1 (6 bases). V gave up 0 bases and J gave up 4 bases, with 12 bases separating them. Germline values: CDR1 SGHTA, CDR2 FQGNSA. This CDR3 is built from 16 residues. The CDR3 coding sequence is TGTGCCAGCAGCTTAGCCGGGACATTGTCCACCGGGGAGCTGTTTTTT. This codes for CASSLAGTLSTGELFF.

V and J are TRBV14 and TRBJ1-2; 7 positions match TRBD1. The CDR3 is 14 amino acids. Trimming at V came to 1 base and at J to 4 bases, leaving 3 bases not matched to a gene. Germline V gene lookup returns CDR1 SGHDN and CDR2 FVKESK. CDR3 sequence (DNA): TGTGCCAGCAGCCAAGCACGACAGGGCTATGGCTACACCTTC. Translated, it gives CASSQARQGYGYTF.

There are a few counts of this clone. V is TRBV18 and J is TRBJ2-3, with D unresolved. The CDR3 is 12 residues long. Germline V gene data show CDR1 as KGHSH and CDR2 as LQKENI. V lost 5 bases and J 2 bases, leaving 5 bases between the germline ends. The CDR3 protein is CASSKYTDTQYF. DNA of the CDR3: TGTGCCAGCTCAAAGTACACAGATACGCAGTATTTT.

Many counts were recorded for this clone. The gene calls are TRBV28 and TRBJ2-4; D could derive from TRBD1 or TRBD2 (5 bases each). Trimming took off 4 bases at V and 0 bases at J, with 10 bases between the two ends. This CDR3 is 15 amino acids long. CDR1 is MDHEN and CDR2 is SYDVKM in the germline V gene. The CDR3 sequence: CASSSPGLAKNIQYF. CDR3 DNA sequence: TGTGCCAGCAGTTCGCCGGGGCTAGCCAAAAACATTCAGTACTTC. Using reference TRBV28 and TRBJ2-4 for the parts outside the CDR3, the full variable domain is DVKVTQSSRYLVKRTGEKVFLECVQDMDHENMFWYRQDPGLGLRLIYFSYDVKMKEKGDIPEGYSVSREKKERFSLILESASTNQTSMYLCASSSPGLAKNIQYFGAGTRLSVL.

The chain carries TRBV6-5 and TRBJ2-1, with unresolved D. The V gene's germline CDR1 is MNHEY and CDR2 SVGAGI. The CDR3 spans 14 residues. The V end lost 8 bases, the J end lost 0 bases, and 11 bases lay between the germline ends. CDR3 nucleotides: TGTGCCAGCGGCCGGGCGATCTCCTACAATGAGCAGTTCTTC. Protein product: CASGRAISYNEQFF.

This clone was observed a handful of times. J is TRBJ2-5 and V is TRBV27, with D hard to call. The J call is uncertain, as TRBJ2-7 better fits the DNA end. The CDR3 extends over 14 amino acids. CDR1 and CDR2 from the germline V gene are MNHEY and SMNVEV (reference sequence). The CDR3 region is CASSSAVTGYEQYF. The CDR3 DNA reads TGTGCCAGCAGTTCCGCCGTGACTGGCTACGAGCAGTACTTC.

A few counts support this clone. This chain links TRBV29-1 with TRBJ2-5, with D possibly being TRBD2 (5 bases). Germline V gives CDR1 SQVTM, CDR2 ANQGSEA. Trimming cost V 0 bases and J 2 bases, with 16 bases left between them. The CDR3 sequence is 16 residues long. CDR3 nucleotide sequence: TGCAGCGTTGAAGATCTTGCGGCGGGCAGTCAAGAGACCCAGTACTTC. Amino acids: CSVEDLAAGSQETQYF. Complete variable domain (other parts from reference TRBV29-1 and TRBJ2-5): SAVISQKPSRDICQRGTSLTIQCQVDSQVTMMFWYRQQPGQSLTLIATANQGSEATYESGFVIDKFPISRPNLTFSTLTVSNMSPEDSSIYLCSVEDLAAGSQETQYFGPGTRLLVL.

This chain's CDR3 is CASSPVDGQSNLNQPQHF. In DNA form, the CDR3 reads TGTGCCAGCAGCCCGGTCGACGGACAGTCGAACCTCAATCAGCCCCAGCATTTT. J is TRBJ1-5 and V is TRBV7-9, with D perhaps TRBD1 (6 bases). V was clipped by 5 bases and J by 3 bases, with 23 bases between them. In germline, CDR1 is SEHNR, CDR2 FQNEAQ (reference sequence). CDR3 length: 18 residues. The variable domain in full, with the rest retrieved from reference TRBV7-9 and TRBJ1-5, is DTGVSQNPRHKITKRGQNVTFRCDPISEHNRLYWYRQTLGQGPEFLTYFQNEAQLEKSRLLSDRFSAERPKGSFSTLEIQRTEQGDSAMYLCASSPVDGQSNLNQPQHFGDGTRLSIL.

The J gene is TRBJ2-7, the V gene TRBV7-2, with TRBD1 matching 10 bases. With V trimmed by 1 base and J by 6 bases, 9 bases remained unmatched. The germline gives CDR1 SGHTA, CDR2 FQGNSA. The CDR3 runs 16 residues. The CDR3 spells CASSLVGTGAALEQYF. The CDR3, as DNA: TGTGCCAGCAGCTTAGTAGGGACAGGGGCCGCCCTCGAGCAGTACTTC.

The chain uses TRBV7-2 and TRBJ2-7; possibly TRBD1 for D (5 bases). CDR3 length equals 15 residues. V lost 5 bases and J 7 bases, leaving 21 bases between the germline ends. In germline, CDR1 is SGHTA, CDR2 FQGNSA. CDR3 nucleotides: TGTGCCAGCAGCACTCTTACCCAGGGTTCTAGAGAGCAGTACTTC. It codes for CASSTLTQGSREQYF.

CDR3 bases: TGTGCCAGCAGTGAAGTCGGGGGCGCTTTAAGCTACGAGCAGTACTTC. It translates to CASSEVGGALSYEQYF. The rearrangement uses TRBV6-1 and TRBJ2-7; either TRBD1 or TRBD2 may fit D (6 bases each). The CDR3 contains 16 residues. The V gene lost 1 base and the J gene lost 3 bases, with 16 bases spanning the gap. CDR1 MNHNS and CDR2 SASEGT come from the germline V gene.

This clone appeared a few times. Other DNA sequences from this sample encode an identical CDR3 as well. The rearrangement joins TRBV18 to TRBJ2-7; D uncertain. Trimming stripped 6 bases from V and 2 bases from J, with 11 bases between. The CDR3 consists of 13 residues. Germline V gene sequence: CDR1 KGHSH, CDR2 LQKENI. The CDR3 DNA reads TGTGCCAGCTCCCGGGCCGGAACCTACGAGCAGTACTTC. The encoded protein is CASSRAGTYEQYF.

This clone was detected a few times. The rearrangement uses TRBV10-3 and TRBJ2-3; 9 nucleotides match TRBD1. This CDR3 spans 14 amino acids. V was clipped by 9 bases and J by 1 base; unmatched bases: 5. Germline CDR1 and CDR2: ENHRY and SYGVKD. CDR3 sequence: CAIQGADGTDTQYF. The CDR3 DNA reads TGTGCCATACAGGGGGCGGATGGCACAGATACGCAGTATTTT.

The J gene is TRBJ1-3, the V gene TRBV11-2; D gene unclear. This CDR3 comprises 15 residues. Germline CDR1 and CDR2: SGHAT and FQNNGV. The V end was cut by 7 bases, the J end by 0 bases, with 13 bases between. This chain's CDR3 is CASTSQPRSGNTIYF. CDR3 nucleotide sequence: TGTGCCAGCACCTCACAGCCCCGCTCTGGAAACACCATATATTTT.

V is TRBV5-1 and J is TRBJ2-7, with 9 bases that match TRBD1. Germline lookup yields CDR1 SGHRS and CDR2 YFSETQ. J gave up 2 bases and V 5 bases, and 5 bases lay outside the gene matches. The CDR3 covers 14 residues. CDR3 DNA sequence: TGCGCCAGCAGGGGGACAGGGCTGACCTACGAGCAGTACTTC. It encodes CASRGTGLTYEQYF.

The V gene is TRBV5-4, the J gene TRBJ1-5; TRBD1 aligns across 9 bases. There are 16 residues in the CDR3. Germline CDR1 SGHNT, CDR2 YYREEE (reference sequence). V shed 0 bases and J 3 bases; nucleotides not matched to a gene: 4. CDR3 bases: TGTGCCAGCAGCTTGGGGGGACAGGGCTTCAATCAGCCCCAGCATTTT. Translation gives CASSLGGQGFNQPQHF.

The J gene is TRBJ1-1, the V gene TRBV14, with D unclear. Germline loops: CDR1 SGHDN, CDR2 FVKESK. V dropped 4 bases and J dropped 3 bases, with 15 bases sitting between them. The CDR3 has 15 amino acids. CDR3 amino acids: CASSPRSDRYTEAFF. The CDR3, as DNA: TGTGCCAGCAGCCCGAGGTCCGATCGATACACTGAAGCTTTCTTT.